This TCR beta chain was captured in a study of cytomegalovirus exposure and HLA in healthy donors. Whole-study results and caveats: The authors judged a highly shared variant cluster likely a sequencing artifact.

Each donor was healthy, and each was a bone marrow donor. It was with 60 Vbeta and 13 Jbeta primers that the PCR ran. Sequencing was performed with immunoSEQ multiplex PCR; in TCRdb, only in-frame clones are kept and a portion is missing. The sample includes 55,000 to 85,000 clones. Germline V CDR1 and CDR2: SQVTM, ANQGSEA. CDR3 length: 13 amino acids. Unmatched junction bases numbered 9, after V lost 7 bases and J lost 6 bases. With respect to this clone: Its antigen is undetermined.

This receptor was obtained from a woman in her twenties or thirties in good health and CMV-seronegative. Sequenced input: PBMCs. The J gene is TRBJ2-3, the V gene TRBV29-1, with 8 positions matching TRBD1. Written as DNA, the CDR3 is TGCAGCGCGTCGGGACAGGCCCCCGATACGCAGTATTTT. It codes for CSASGQAPDTQYF.